This paragraph covers one TCR beta chain sequence. Under the authors' procedure: Scientists estimated how many nucleated cells there were by amplifying reference gene primers. TCRdb keeps only in-frame clones here, not all; method: immunoSEQ multiplex PCR. D and trimming were read from the DNA, whereas the V and J calls and clone size are those reported in that table. The repertoire holds approximately 70,000 clones, with about four fifths as singletons. The data originate from a study of blood T cell repertoires in COVID-19. Study in general: Samples representing acute and convalescent COVID-19 were sourced from the United States, Italy and Spain. The cDNA or gDNA used as material had been derived from T cells, B-cell-depleted T cells, or PBMCs.

This CDR3 is built from 13 residues. The V and J ends lost 5 bases and 0 bases respectively, with 6 bases between them. The chain combines TRBV12-3 or TRBV12-4 with TRBJ2-3; D gene ambiguous. The receptor's source is a woman aged 55-70 years with acute or convalescent COVID-19. Sequencing used peripheral blood. This CDR3 is CASSRVSTDTQYF. CDR3 bases: TGTGCCAGCAGTCGGGTTAGCACAGATACGCAGTATTTT.